The present entry profiles one TCR beta chain with its context. Clones were read by immunoSEQ multiplex PCR, and TCRdb kept only the in-frame ones, dropping some. The sample shows fewer than 70,000 clones, roughly 94% of them seen only once. The source of the sample is a study of preoperative IRX-2 immunotherapy in early breast cancer. The CDR3 is 18 residues long. The ends lost 2 bases at V and 0 bases at J; junction bases unmatched: 12. Germline V lookup: CDR1 MNHEY, CDR2 SMNVEV (reference sequence). This sample's treatment: preoperative locoregional IRX-2 cytokine immunotherapy. Patients received preoperative, locoregional IRX-2 cytokine immunotherapy in a phase Ib study.

The chain is built from TRBV27 and TRBJ1-1; TRBD1 aligns across 7 bases. The sample was acquired from a patient treated with IRX-2 immunotherapy. The TCR originated in a human donor with breast cancer. This chain's CDR3 is CASSLTWPGQLMNTEAFF. CDR3 nucleotide sequence: TGTGCCAGCAGTTTAACCTGGCCGGGACAGCTAATGAACACTGAAGCTTTCTTT.